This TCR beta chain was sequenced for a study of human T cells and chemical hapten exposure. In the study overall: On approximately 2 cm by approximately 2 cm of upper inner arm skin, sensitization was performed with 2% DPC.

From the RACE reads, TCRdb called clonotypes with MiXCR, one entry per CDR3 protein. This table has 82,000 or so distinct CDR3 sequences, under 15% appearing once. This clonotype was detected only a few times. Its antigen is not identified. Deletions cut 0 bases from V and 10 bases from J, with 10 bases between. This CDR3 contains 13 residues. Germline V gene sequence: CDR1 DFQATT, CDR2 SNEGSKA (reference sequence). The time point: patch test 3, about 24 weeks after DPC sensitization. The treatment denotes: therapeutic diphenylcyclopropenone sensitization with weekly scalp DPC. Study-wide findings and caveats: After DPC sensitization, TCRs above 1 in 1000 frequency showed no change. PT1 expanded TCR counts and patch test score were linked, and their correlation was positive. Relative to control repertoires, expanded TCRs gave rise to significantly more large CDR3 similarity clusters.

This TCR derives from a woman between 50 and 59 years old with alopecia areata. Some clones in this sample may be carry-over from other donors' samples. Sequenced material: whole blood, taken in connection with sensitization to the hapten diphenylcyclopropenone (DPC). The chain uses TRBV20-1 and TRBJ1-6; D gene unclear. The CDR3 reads CSAREYLDSPLHF. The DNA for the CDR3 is TGCAGTGCTAGAGAATACCTGGACTCACCCCTCCACTTT.